This paragraph reports one TCR beta chain. Per the germline V gene, CDR1 is KGHSY and CDR2 is FQNENV. The V end was cut by 0 bases, the J end by 6 bases, with 10 bases between. The CDR3 is 14 residues long. This entry belongs to a study of cytomegalovirus exposure and HLA in healthy donors. Sequencing was performed with immunoSEQ multiplex PCR; in TCRdb, only in-frame clones are kept and a portion is missing. The sample yields roughly 60,000 clones, 96% seen once. The source material was PBMCs. The J gene is TRBJ2-3, the V gene TRBV16; D remains unclear. The receptor comes from a man aged 18 to 29 in good health and CMV-seronegative. CDR3 nucleotides: TGTGCCAGCAGCCAATCGTCTATGAGTGATACGCAGTATTTT. Protein sequence: CASSQSSMSDTQYF.